This TCR beta chain was identified in a study of liver allograft versus peripheral blood T cells. Study at large: Transplanted-liver T cell receptor repertoires were compared with recipients' peripheral blood repertoires. Study-level findings and limits: T cell receptor repertoires inside liver allografts reportedly differed from those in peripheral blood.

A single record per CDR3 protein comes from TCRdb applying MiXCR to the reads. Here the sample spans 5,500 to 7,500 distinct CDR3 sequences, roughly 17% being singletons. Worth noting for this clonotype: As yet, its antigen is unknown.

With 1 base removed from V and 2 bases from J, the gap between germline ends came to 14 bases. Germline lookup yields CDR1 DFQATT and CDR2 SNEGSKA (reference sequence). The CDR3 is 15 amino acids. This TCR derives from a human patient who had a liver transplant. The graft donor may have contributed some T cells. The rearrangement links TRBV20-1 to TRBJ2-5; D possibly corresponds to TRBD2 (5 bases). The chain's CDR3 is CSARVSSGSQETQYF. Written as DNA, the CDR3 is TGCAGTGCTAGAGTCTCATCGGGATCGCAAGAGACCCAGTACTTC.